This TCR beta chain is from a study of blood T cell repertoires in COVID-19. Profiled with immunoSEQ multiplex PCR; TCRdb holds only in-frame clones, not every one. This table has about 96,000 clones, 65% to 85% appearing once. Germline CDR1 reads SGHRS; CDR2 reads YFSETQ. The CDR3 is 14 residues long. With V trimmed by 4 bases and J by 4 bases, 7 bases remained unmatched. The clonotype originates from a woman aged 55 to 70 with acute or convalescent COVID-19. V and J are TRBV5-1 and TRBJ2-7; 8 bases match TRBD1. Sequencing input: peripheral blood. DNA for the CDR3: TGCGCCAGCAGCCCTGGACAGGGTAGGTACGAGCAGTACTTC. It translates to CASSPGQGRYEQYF.